Listed here are 15 T cell receptor beta chains from one sample, sequenced in a study of T cells in Graves' hyperthyroidism and ophthalmopathy. What was amplified from RNA transcripts were TCR beta CDR3 regions. HTBI primers were employed in a first-round RT-PCR of the TCR CDR3. TCRdb processed the multiplex PCR reads anew with MiXCR; each CDR3 protein has one entry. The sample lists approximately 720,000 distinct CDR3 sequences; about 17% were seen once. Material for sequencing was blood. Receptors originate from a woman aged 45-65 years with Graves' hyperthyroidism that later progressed to Graves' ophthalmopathy.

This clonotype was seen at least ten times. The genes are TRBV19 and TRBJ1-5; 7 nucleotides line up with TRBD1. The germline CDR1 and CDR2 sequences are LNHDA and SQIVND (reference sequence). The ends lost 3 bases at V and 3 bases at J; junction bases unmatched: 5. CDR3 length equals 15 residues. Here the CDR3 reads CASSIGTANNQPQHF. CDR3 bases: TGTGCCAGTAGTATTGGGACAGCGAACAATCAGCCCCAGCATTTT.

This clonotype was observed at least ten times. The chain employs TRBV12-3 or TRBV12-4 and TRBJ1-5; 9 bases match TRBD1. This CDR3 spans 14 amino acids. J lost 6 bases, V lost 6 bases, and 6 bases had no gene match. CDR3 residues: CASRRTGESQPQHF. Here the CDR3 DNA reads TGTGCCAGCAGGAGGACAGGGGAAAGTCAGCCCCAGCATTTT.

This sequence joins TRBV7-9 and TRBJ2-1; unclear D gene. CDR3 length equals 15 residues. The V end lost 7 bases, the J end lost 10 bases, and 23 bases lay between the germline ends. Germline lookup yields CDR1 SEHNR and CDR2 FQNEAQ (reference sequence). The CDR3 sequence is CASTPGSSGPREQFF. CDR3 DNA sequence: TGTGCCAGCACCCCCGGGTCTAGTGGGCCTCGGGAGCAGTTCTTC.

This clonotype was observed a handful of times. The chain links TRBV6-1 to TRBJ2-3; D gene uncertain. The germline V and J ends were trimmed by 2 bases and 0 bases, with 6 bases remaining between them. This CDR3 contains 14 residues. Germline lookup yields CDR1 MNHNS and CDR2 SASEGT. CDR3 sequence (DNA): TGTGCCAGCAGTGAATTCTATAGCACAGATACGCAGTATTTT. Its protein is CASSEFYSTDTQYF.

V usage is TRBV27 and J usage is TRBJ1-5; tentative D call: TRBD1 (5 bases). The CDR3 covers 14 residues. Germline-derived CDR1 and CDR2 are MNHEY and SMNVEV (reference sequence). V was clipped by 6 bases and J by 8 bases, with 17 bases between them. DNA for the CDR3: TGTGCCAGCAGCCTTCAGGGAATGCTTGAGCCCCAGCATTTT. Translating it yields CASSLQGMLEPQHF.

The V call is TRBV12-3 or TRBV12-4, the J call TRBJ2-5, with 8 bases that match TRBD2. The CDR3 has 14 residues. J was trimmed by 7 bases and V by 7 bases; bases with no gene match: 11. The CDR3 is CASTLGLGPRTQYF. The CDR3 coding sequence is TGTGCCAGCACCTTGGGACTAGGGCCTAGGACCCAGTACTTC.

This clonotype was counted between two and nine times. The rearrangement uses TRBV6-1 and TRBJ2-6; D gene unclear. Germline lookup yields CDR1 MNHNS and CDR2 SASEGT. Trimming pared 2 bases from V and 7 bases from J, leaving 12 bases between. The CDR3 spans 15 residues. In DNA form, the CDR3 reads TGTGCCAGCAGTGAAAGGTTCACGGGTGCCAACGTCCTGACTTTC. It translates to CASSERFTGANVLTF.

This clonotype appeared a few times. The chain is built from TRBV7-9 and TRBJ1-1, with 8 positions matching TRBD1. Germline-derived CDR1 and CDR2 are SEHNR and FQNEAQ (reference sequence). The ends lost 2 bases at V and 7 bases at J; junction bases unmatched: 6. The CDR3 is made up of 14 amino acids. The CDR3 bases are TGTGCCAGCAGCTTAAAAGGACAGGGAGGTGAAGCTTTCTTT. Amino acid sequence: CASSLKGQGGEAFF.

This clonotype was seen repeatedly, ten times or more. The V call is TRBV20-1, the J call TRBJ1-1; D is unclear. CDR1 is DFQATT and CDR2 is SNEGSKA in the germline V gene (reference sequence). The CDR3 extends over 14 amino acids. V lost 1 base and J 1 base, leaving 10 bases between the germline ends. CDR3 in DNA: TGCAGTGCTAGAGCAGGAGAGGGGAACACTGAAGCTTTCTTT. Translated: CSARAGEGNTEAFF.

There are many counts of this clonotype. The genes are TRBV5-1 and TRBJ2-7, with 9 bases lining up with TRBD1. The trim removed 4 bases at V and 2 bases at J, leaving 10 bases unmatched. CDR3 length: 16 residues. CDR1 and CDR2 from the germline V gene are SGHRS and YFSETQ. The CDR3 coding sequence is TGCGCCAGCAGCCTGGGACAGGGACAGAAAACCTACGAGCAGTACTTC. It translates to CASSLGQGQKTYEQYF.

The rearrangement joins TRBV6-1 to TRBJ1-5; TRBD1 aligns across 7 bases. This CDR3 is 13 amino acids long. The J segment lost 5 bases and the V segment lost 7 bases, leaving 5 bases of the junction unmatched. Germline V gene lookup returns CDR1 MNHNS and CDR2 SASEGT. CDR3 in amino acids: CASTRGSDQPQHF. For the CDR3, the DNA is TGTGCCAGCACCAGGGGGTCTGATCAGCCCCAGCATTTT.

J is TRBJ2-3 and V is TRBV9, with 7 bases identical to TRBD1. There are 15 residues in the CDR3. Trimming took 4 bases from V and 5 from J; bases not matched to a gene: 10. Germline loops: CDR1 SGDLS, CDR2 YYNGEE. CDR3 sequence: CASSYRGSPLDTQYF. The DNA of the CDR3 is TGTGCCAGCAGCTACAGGGGCTCCCCGCTAGATACGCAGTATTTT.

This clonotype was detected many times. CDR3 sequence reads: CAWRPARVSNQPQHF. CDR3 in DNA: TGTGCCTGGCGGCCGGCGAGGGTTAGCAATCAGCCCCAGCATTTT. The V gene is TRBV30, the J gene TRBJ1-5; D not certain. This CDR3 spans 15 amino acids. Germline V gene data show CDR1 as GTSNPN and CDR2 as SVGIG (reference sequence). V lost 5 bases to trimming and J lost 0 bases, with 14 bases between them.

This clonotype was counted ten times or more. This chain uses TRBV7-8 with TRBJ2-3; 9 positions agree with TRBD2. V was pared by 1 base and J by 2 bases, with 10 bases of the junction left unmatched. The CDR3 contains 18 residues. Germline V gene data show CDR1 as SGHVS and CDR2 as FQNEAQ. The CDR3 DNA follows: TGTGCCAGCAGCTTAGTTCCTCCAGCGGGGGGTTACACAGATACGCAGTATTTT. This encodes CASSLVPPAGGYTDTQYF.

J is TRBJ1-2 and V is TRBV20-1; tentative D call: TRBD1 (5 bases). The CDR3 is 15 amino acids. CDR1 is DFQATT, CDR2 SNEGSKA, per germline (reference sequence). V lost 3 bases and J lost 2, with 16 bases in between. CDR3 DNA: TGCAGTGCTAGTGGGGGATCCGGATTAAACTATGGCTACACCTTC. Protein sequence: CSASGGSGLNYGYTF.